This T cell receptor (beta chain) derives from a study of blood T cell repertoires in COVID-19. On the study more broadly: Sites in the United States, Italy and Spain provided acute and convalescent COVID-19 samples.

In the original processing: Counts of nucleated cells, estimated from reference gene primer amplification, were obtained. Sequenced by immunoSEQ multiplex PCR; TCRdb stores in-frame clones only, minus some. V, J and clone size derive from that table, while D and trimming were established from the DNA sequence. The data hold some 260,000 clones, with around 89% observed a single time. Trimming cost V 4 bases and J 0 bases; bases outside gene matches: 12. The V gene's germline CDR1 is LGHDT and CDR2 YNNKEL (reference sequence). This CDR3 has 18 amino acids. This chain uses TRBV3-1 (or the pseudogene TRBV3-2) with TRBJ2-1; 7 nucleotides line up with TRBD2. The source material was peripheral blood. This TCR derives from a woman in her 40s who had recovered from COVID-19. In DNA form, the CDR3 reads TGTGCCAGCAGCCCTCCCCCTAGCGGAGGTAGCTCCTACAATGAGCAGTTCTTC. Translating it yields CASSPPPSGGSSYNEQFF.